The rows below give T cell receptor beta chains drawn from one sample of a study of blood T cell repertoires in COVID-19. This table comes from immunoSEQ multiplex PCR, and its TCRdb copy is limited to in-frame clones, with some not included. Of 200,000 to 250,000 clones listed, around 88% are singletons. Sequences were obtained from peripheral blood. The source is a man older than 75 with acute or convalescent COVID-19. CDR3s include the opening cysteine and the closing phenylalanine or tryptophan. Fields, in order: CDR3 length, J gene, D gene, clone size, V gene, CDR3 DNA, CDR3 protein. A D gene is named only where the DNA matches it firmly. A clone size is listed for some rows: how often the clone was seen (once, few, many), or a class if it is expanded.

>16|TRBJ2-5|TRBD2|.|TRBV7-2
TGTGCCAGCAGTCGATTAGCGGGACGGCCCCAAGAGACCCAGTACTTC
CASSRLAGRPQETQYF
>16|TRBJ2-1|TRBD2|.|TRBV9
TGTGCCAGCAGCGTAGGGGTTAGCGGGGTATACAATGAGCAGTTCTTC
CASSVGVSGVYNEQFF
>15|TRBJ2-5|.|few|TRBV4-1
TGCGCCAGCAGCCAAGGAACACAGGATCGGGAGACCCAGTACTTC
CASSQGTQDRETQYF
>15|TRBJ2-7|TRBD2|.|TRBV11-2
TGTGCCAGCAGCTTACTCCTAGCGGGACCCCTCGAGCAGTACTTC
CASSLLLAGPLEQYF
>16|TRBJ1-6|.|.|TRBV19
TGTGCCAGTAGGGGCTTGGGACACTCCTATAATTCACCCCTCCACTTT
CASRGLGHSYNSPLHF
>15|TRBJ2-7|TRBD2|.|TRBV5-5
TGTGCCAGCAGCTTGTGGGTAGGGAGGGAAGACGAGCAGTACTTC
CASSLWVGREDEQYF
>13|TRBJ1-1|TRBD1|.|TRBV12-3/TRBV12-4
TGTGCCAGCAGACCAAGACAGGGGACTGAAGCTTTCTTT
CASRPRQGTEAFF
>14|TRBJ2-5|TRBD2|few|TRBV3-1/TRBV3-2
TGTGCCAGCAGCCCCGGGACTAGCGGGGAGACCCAGTACTTC
CASSPGTSGETQYF
>15|TRBJ2-5|.|.|TRBV6-5
TGTGCCAGCAGTTACTCGGTTAACAGGCAAGAGACCCAGTACTTC
CASSYSVNRQETQYF
>13|TRBJ1-6|.|.|TRBV6-1
TGTGCCAGCAGTGAAGCGCGGGGGGCACCCCTCCACTTT
CASSEARGAPLHF
>15|TRBJ1-4|.|few|TRBV18
TGTGCCAGCTCACCACCGGTCGGTTATAATGAAAAACTGTTTTTT
CASSPPVGYNEKLFF
>15|TRBJ2-3|.|.|TRBV11-2
TGTGCCAGCAGTCCCATGCGCTTAGCCCTACATACGCAGTATTTT
CASSPMRLALHTQYF
>16|TRBJ2-5|.|.|TRBV6-6
TGTGCCAGCAGTTATCCGCGGGTTTTCGACTGGGAGACCCAGTACTTC
CASSYPRVFDWETQYF
>18|TRBJ2-5|TRBD1|.|TRBV7-2
TGTGCCAGCAGCTTGCCCAGGGGACAGGGAGGGATCCAAGAGACCCAGTACTTC
CASSLPRGQGGIQETQYF
>15|TRBJ2-7|TRBD2|.|TRBV6-4
TGTGCCAGCAGAACCGGGGTAGCGGGAGGCTACGAGCAGTACTTC
CASRTGVAGGYEQYF
>13|TRBJ2-7|TRBD1|.|TRBV19
TGTGCCAGTAGTATGGGACAGTCCTACGAGCAGTACTTC
CASSMGQSYEQYF
>14|TRBJ2-3|TRBD1|.|TRBV10-3
TGTGCCACCCAAAGAGGGGGCAGCTCGGATACGCAGTATTTT
CATQRGGSSDTQYF
>16|TRBJ1-3|TRBD1|few|TRBV4-3
TGCGCCAGCAGCCAAGATTTCACAGGGGGAACAAACACCATATATTTT
CASSQDFTGGTNTIYF
>14|TRBJ1-5|.|.|TRBV5-1
TGCGCCAGCAGCTTGGTTCAGGGAGGCTCGCCCCAGCATTTT
CASSLVQGGSPQHF
>13|TRBJ1-4|.|.|TRBV5-1
TGCGCCAGCCGGGAGATAGTAAATGAAAAACTGTTTTTT
CASREIVNEKLFF
>17|TRBJ2-2|TRBD1|once|TRBV3-1/TRBV3-2
TGTGCCAGCAGCCAACCATACATCCAGGGGGCGGTCGGGGAGCTGTTTTTT
CASSQPYIQGAVGELFF
>15|TRBJ2-7|.|.|TRBV7-2
TGTGCCAGCAGCTTTGAGGGGGGGCCCTCCTACGAGCAGTACTTC
CASSFEGGPSYEQYF
>13|TRBJ1-1|.|once|TRBV5-6
TGTGCCAGCAGCTTGGGGGACTACACTGAAGCTTTCTTT
CASSLGDYTEAFF
>12|TRBJ2-7|.|.|TRBV3-1/TRBV3-2
TGTGCCAGCAGCCAAGTAGCAGCCGAGCAGTACTTC
CASSQVAAEQYF